These T cell receptor beta chains were read from a single sample in a study of spatial heterogeneity in lung cancer. TCRdb redid the calling of the 5' RACE reads with MiXCR, one entry per CDR3 protein. Counted here are about 5,600 distinct CDR3 sequences, roughly 7.7% occurring once; the ten biggest clones make up 25% to 30%. Sequenced material: lung tumor tissue, taken at surgery. The receptor set was obtained from a female donor with early-stage non-small cell lung cancer. CDR3s include the opening cysteine and the closing phenylalanine or tryptophan. A D gene is named only where the DNA matches it firmly. Where a row states a size, it is once, few, many or the class of an expanded clone; other rows omit it.

cdr3_nt cdr3_aa j_call v_call d_call clone_size
TGTGCCAGCAGTCTTATAGCCAAGAACACCGGGGAGCTGTTTTTT CASSLIAKNTGELFF TRBJ2-2 TRBV27 - many
TGTGCCAGCAGCTTAGATGGGCCTAGATCGACAGATCCCTTCCACTTT CASSLDGPRSTDPFHF TRBJ1-6 TRBV11-3 - many
TGCAGTGCAACCTGGACAGGTGGGAACACTGAAGCTTTCTTT CSATWTGGNTEAFF TRBJ1-1 TRBV20-1 TRBD1 many
TGTGCCAGCAGGCCAACCCGGACAGGGGGGGAGACCCAGTACTTC CASRPTRTGGETQYF TRBJ2-5 TRBV7-8 TRBD1 -
TGTGCCAGCAGTGTGGGGACAGGGGGCAATCAGCCCCAGCATTTT CASSVGTGGNQPQHF TRBJ1-5 TRBV2 TRBD1 medium-sized
TGCAGTGCTATTTCGGCCAAGTCCTACAATGAGCAGTTCTTC CSAISAKSYNEQFF TRBJ2-1 TRBV20-1 - many
TGTGCCACCTTGGGACAGCCCAATCAGCCCCAGCATTTT CATLGQPNQPQHF TRBJ1-5 TRBV10-3 TRBD1 medium-sized
TGCGCCACCCCGGGACTCTTTAGCAATCAGCCCCAGCATTTT CATPGLFSNQPQHF TRBJ1-5 TRBV5-1 - many
TGCAGTGCTAGAGCTGTGAGCGGGGCCGCGGGGGCCCAGTACTTC CSARAVSGAAGAQYF TRBJ2-5 TRBV20-1 TRBD2 medium-sized
TGTGCCAGCAGCTTAGGGGCTAGCGGGGGGTACGAGCAGTACTTC CASSLGASGGYEQYF TRBJ2-7 TRBV7-2 TRBD2 many